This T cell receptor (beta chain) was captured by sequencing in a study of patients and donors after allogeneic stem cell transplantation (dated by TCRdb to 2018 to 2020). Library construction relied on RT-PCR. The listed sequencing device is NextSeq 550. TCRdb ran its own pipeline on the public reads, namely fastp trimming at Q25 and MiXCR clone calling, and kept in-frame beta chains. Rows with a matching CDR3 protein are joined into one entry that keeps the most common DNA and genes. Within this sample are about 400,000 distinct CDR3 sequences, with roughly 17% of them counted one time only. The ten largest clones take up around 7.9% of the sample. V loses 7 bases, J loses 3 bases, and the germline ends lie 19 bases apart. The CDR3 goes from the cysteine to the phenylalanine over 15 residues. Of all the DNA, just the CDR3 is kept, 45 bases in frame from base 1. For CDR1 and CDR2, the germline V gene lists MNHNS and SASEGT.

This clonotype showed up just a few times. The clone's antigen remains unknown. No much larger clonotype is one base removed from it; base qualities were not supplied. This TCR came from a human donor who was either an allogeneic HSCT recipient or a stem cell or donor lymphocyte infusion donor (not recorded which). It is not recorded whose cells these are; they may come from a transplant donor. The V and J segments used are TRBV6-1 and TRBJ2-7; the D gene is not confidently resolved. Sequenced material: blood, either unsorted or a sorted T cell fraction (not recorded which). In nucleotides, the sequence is TGTGCCAGCACCCCGGGTGAGGATATCGGCTACGAGCAGTACTTC. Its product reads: CASTPGEDIGYEQYF.